This T cell receptor (beta chain) was identified in a study of T cells in women clearing cervical HPV infection. Study-level background: Case blood was drawn when the lesion was first found; control blood after infection became undetectable. Case blood was drawn a median about 150 days after lesion detection.

Data came from immunoSEQ multiplex PCR; TCRdb stores just in-frame clones and leaves some out. In all, the sample yields roughly 22,000 clones. Findings of the study overall: Controls had more TRBV6-7 (approximately 0.15%) than cases (approximately 0.11%). Repertoire richness, not evenness, was significantly elevated in CIN3+ cases versus controls.

The CDR3 is 11 residues long. Trimming removed 4 bases from V and 6 bases from J, with 6 bases in between. Germline V gene sequence: CDR1 SGHRS, CDR2 YFSETQ. As for this clone: What it binds is not known. The sequence runs out 3 residues before the end of the CDR3; the remainder is reconstructed from the germline J gene.

This TCR was recovered from a woman aged 18-70 years with a cervical HPV16 infection that either progressed to CIN3+ or cleared (not recorded which). V usage is TRBV5-1 and J usage is TRBJ2-3; D is unclear. The specimen was blood buffy coat. The CDR3 loop is CASSGSDTQYF. The sequenced CDR3 bases are TGCGCCAGCAGCGGCTCGGATACG.